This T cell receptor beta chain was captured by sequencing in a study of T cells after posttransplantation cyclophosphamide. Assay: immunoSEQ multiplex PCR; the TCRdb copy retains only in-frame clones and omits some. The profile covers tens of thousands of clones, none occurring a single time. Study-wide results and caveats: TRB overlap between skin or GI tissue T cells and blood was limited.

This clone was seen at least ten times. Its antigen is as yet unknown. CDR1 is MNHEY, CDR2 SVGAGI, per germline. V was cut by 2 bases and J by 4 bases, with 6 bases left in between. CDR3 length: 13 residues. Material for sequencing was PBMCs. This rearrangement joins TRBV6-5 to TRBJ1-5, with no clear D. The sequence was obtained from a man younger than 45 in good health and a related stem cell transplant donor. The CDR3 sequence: CASSYGRNQPQHF. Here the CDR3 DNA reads TGTGCCAGCAGTTACGGTAGAAATCAGCCCCAGCATTTT.